Described below is a single TCR beta chain sequence and its context. What antigen it recognizes has not been identified. Base qualities were left out, and no much larger clone turns up one base away. This sample was included in a study of CD8 T cells in ankylosing spondylitis (dated by TCRdb to about 2017). Background for the entire study: The study set out to find disease-linked TCR variants by profiling T cell receptor beta repertoires in ankylosing spondylitis patients and healthy donors. The whole study cohort included 85 to 120 healthy donors and some 27 ankylosing spondylitis patients. Peripheral blood was sampled, and synovial fluid was additionally collected from ankylosing spondylitis patients. What the authors observed across the whole study: Some motif variants were previously reported in synovial fluid and blood of reactive arthritis patients, suggesting common disease-initiation mechanisms. Blood from ankylosing spondylitis patients appeared to be characterized by a TCR beta motif made up of about 8 highly homologous amino acid variants. The disease-linked clones showed a CD8+ phenotype and occurred at relatively low frequencies in peripheral blood. The disease-linked clones were reported as significantly enriched in matched synovial fluid samples from ankylosing spondylitis patients.

CDR1 SGHDT and CDR2 YYEEEE are derived from the germline V gene. Trimming leaves V shorter by 0 bases and J shorter by 5 bases, with the junction holding 9 bases beyond the gene matches. Measured from the cysteine to the phenylalanine, the CDR3 is 16 residues long. Here the CDR3 DNA is all that survives: 48 bases in frame from base 1. Sequencing used an Illumina HiSeq 2500. Quantitative 5'-RACE with molecular barcodes was used to prepare TCR beta libraries. The paper's processing steps were these. Disease-linked TCR variants were identified with a new computational method built on a probabilistic model of VDJ rearrangement. The public reads were reanalyzed by TCRdb: fastp trimming at Q25, MiXCR alignment, in-frame beta chains only. Entries that share a CDR3 protein sequence are merged under the most common genes and DNA. The V and J calls come from TCRdb's annotation, not from the publication. The sample includes 350,000 to 400,000 distinct CDR3 sequences, with approximately 22% observed a single time. Around 12% of the sample is in the top ten clones.

This TCR was recovered from a male donor with ankylosing spondylitis or in good health (not recorded which). Sample: blood, either unsorted or a sorted T cell fraction (not recorded which). The chain links TRBV5-6 with TRBJ2-5, with TRBD1 identical over 8 junction bases. Read as DNA, the sequence is TGTGCCAGCAGCTTGGAGGTGACAGGGGAGAAGGAGACCCAGTACTTC. The encoded protein is CASSLEVTGEKETQYF. Where the CDR3 stops, the reference TRBV5-6 and TRBJ2-5 genes take over; the full variable domain is DAGVTQSPTHLIKTRGQQVTLRCSPKSGHDTVSWYQQALGQGPQFIFQYYEEEERQRGNFPDRFSGHQFPNYSSELNVNALLLGDSALYLCASSLEVTGEKETQYFGPGTRLLVL.